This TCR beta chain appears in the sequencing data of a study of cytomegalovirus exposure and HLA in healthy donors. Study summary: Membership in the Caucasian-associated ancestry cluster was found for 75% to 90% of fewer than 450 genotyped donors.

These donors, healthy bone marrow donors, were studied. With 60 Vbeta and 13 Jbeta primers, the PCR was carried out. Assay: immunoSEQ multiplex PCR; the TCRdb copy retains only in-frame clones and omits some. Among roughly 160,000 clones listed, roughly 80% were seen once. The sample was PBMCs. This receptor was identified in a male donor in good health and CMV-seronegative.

CDR3: CASSLNRQTNYGYTF. The CDR3 bases are TGTGCCAGCAGCTTAAATCGACAGACAAACTATGGCTACACCTTC. The chain joins TRBV11-2 to TRBJ1-2, with D possibly being TRBD1 (5 bases). CDR3 length: 15 residues. Trimming pared 2 bases from V and 2 bases from J, leaving 12 bases between. Per the germline V gene, CDR1 is SGHAT and CDR2 is FQNNGV.